The 2 T cell receptor beta chains below come from one sample, sequenced in a study of shared clonotypes between healthy human individuals. Produced via immunoSEQ multiplex PCR; TCRdb's table is partial and in-frame only. The repertoire includes roughly 2.2 million clones, 85% to 95% of them detected once, and around 0.4% sits in the top ten. Sequenced material: naive CD4+ T cells from PBMCs. The sample's subset: CD45RA+ positively selected. The source is a man aged 18 to 29 in good health. Some clones in this sample may be carry-over from other donors' samples.

The chain employs TRBV5-1 and TRBJ2-2; no definite D call. The CDR3 has 14 residues. Germline V gene sequence: CDR1 SGHRS, CDR2 YFSETQ. Trimming took 4 bases from V and 7 from J, leaving 14 bases between them. CDR3 nucleotide sequence: TGCGCCAGCAGCCCAATACGGTTAGGCGGGGAGCTGTTTTTT. Its protein product is CASSPIRLGGELFF.

The chain uses TRBV6-5 and TRBJ1-1, with 9 bases fitting TRBD1. Trimming took 6 bases from V and 3 from J; bases not matched to a gene: 8. The CDR3 has 15 residues. The germline V gene encodes CDR1 MNHEY and CDR2 SVGAGI. The CDR3 DNA reads as TGTGCCAGCAGCGGGGGACAGGGTCCCCACACTGAAGCTTTCTTT. It yields the protein CASSGGQGPHTEAFF.